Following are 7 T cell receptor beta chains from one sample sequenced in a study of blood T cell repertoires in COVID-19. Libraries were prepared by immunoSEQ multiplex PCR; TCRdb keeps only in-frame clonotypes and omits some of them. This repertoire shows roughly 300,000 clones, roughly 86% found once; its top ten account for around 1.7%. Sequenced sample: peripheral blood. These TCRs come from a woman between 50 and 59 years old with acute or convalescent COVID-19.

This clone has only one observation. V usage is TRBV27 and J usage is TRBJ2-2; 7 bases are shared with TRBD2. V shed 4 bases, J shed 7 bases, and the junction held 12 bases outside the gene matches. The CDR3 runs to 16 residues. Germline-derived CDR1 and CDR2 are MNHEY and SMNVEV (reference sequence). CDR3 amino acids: CASSSRIAGYIGELFF. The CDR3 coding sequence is TGTGCCAGCAGTTCTAGAATAGCGGGCTACATCGGGGAGCTGTTTTTT.

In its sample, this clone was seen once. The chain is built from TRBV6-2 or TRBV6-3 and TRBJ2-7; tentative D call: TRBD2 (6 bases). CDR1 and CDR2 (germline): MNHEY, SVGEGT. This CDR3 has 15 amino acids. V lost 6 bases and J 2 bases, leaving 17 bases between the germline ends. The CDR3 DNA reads TGTGCCAGCAGCTCAGGAGGGACCCGCCCCTACGAGCAGTACTTC. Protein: CASSSGGTRPYEQYF.

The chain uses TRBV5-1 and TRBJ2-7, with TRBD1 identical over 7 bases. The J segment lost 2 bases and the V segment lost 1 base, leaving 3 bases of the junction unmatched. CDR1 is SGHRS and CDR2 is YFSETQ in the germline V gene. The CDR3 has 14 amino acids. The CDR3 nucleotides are TGCGCCAGCAGCTTGACAGGGGTGACCTACGAGCAGTACTTC. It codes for CASSLTGVTYEQYF. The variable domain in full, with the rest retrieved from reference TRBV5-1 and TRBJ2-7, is KAGVTQTPRYLIKTRGQQVTLSCSPISGHRSVSWYQQTPGQGLQFLFEYFSETQRNKGNFPGRFSGRQFSNSRSEMNVSTLELGDSALYLCASSLTGVTYEQYFGPGTRLTVT.

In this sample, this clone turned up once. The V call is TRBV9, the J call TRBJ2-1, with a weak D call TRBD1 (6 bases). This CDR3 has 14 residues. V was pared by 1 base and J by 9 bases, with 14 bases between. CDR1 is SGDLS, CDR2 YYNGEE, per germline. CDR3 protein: CASSVLTGNAEQFF. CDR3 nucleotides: TGTGCCAGCAGCGTACTAACAGGGAACGCTGAGCAGTTCTTC.

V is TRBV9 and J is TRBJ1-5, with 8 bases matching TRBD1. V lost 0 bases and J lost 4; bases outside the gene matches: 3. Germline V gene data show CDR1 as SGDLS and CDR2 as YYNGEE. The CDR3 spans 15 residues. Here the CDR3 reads CASSVEGQGNQPQHF. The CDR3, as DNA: TGTGCCAGCAGCGTAGAAGGACAGGGAAATCAGCCCCAGCATTTT.

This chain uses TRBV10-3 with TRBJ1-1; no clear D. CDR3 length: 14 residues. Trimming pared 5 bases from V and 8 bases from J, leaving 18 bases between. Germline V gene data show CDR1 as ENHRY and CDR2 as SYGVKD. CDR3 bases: TGTGCCATCAGTAAAGAACAGAGTGGGCGCGAAGCTTTCTTT. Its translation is CAISKEQSGREAFF.

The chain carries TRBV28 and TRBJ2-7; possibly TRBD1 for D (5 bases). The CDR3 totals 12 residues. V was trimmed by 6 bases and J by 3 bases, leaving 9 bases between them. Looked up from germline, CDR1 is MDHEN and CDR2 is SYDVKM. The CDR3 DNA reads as TGTGCCAGCAGCCTACAGGACTACGAGCAGTACTTC. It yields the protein CASSLQDYEQYF.